These 20 T cell receptor beta chains share one sample of origin, sequenced in a study of breast tumors, draining lymph nodes, adjacent tissues. Samples came from axillary lymph nodes draining the breast cancer. TCRdb called the multiplex PCR reads again in MiXCR, with one record for every CDR3 protein. The sample has more than 80,000 distinct CDR3 sequences; about 30% are singletons. Sequenced sample: axillary lymph node tissue. The receptors derive from a female donor with breast cancer. Some clones in this sample may be carry-over from other donors' samples.

With regard to this clonotype: A much larger clone is a single base away; this may be a read error. This chain connects TRBV6-4 to TRBJ2-6; unclear D gene. The CDR3 consists of 14 residues. CDR1 and CDR2 from the germline V gene are MRHNA and SNTAGT. The CDR3 nucleotides read TGTGCCAGCAGTCCTAACTCTGAGGCCAACGTCCTGACTTTC. Translated, it gives CASSPNSEANVLTF.

This clonotype was counted many times. The chain uses TRBV2 and TRBJ1-3; TRBD1 might be the D (5 bases). From germline, CDR1 is SNHLY and CDR2 FYNNEI. The CDR3 has 15 amino acids. Trimming shortened V by 1 base and J by 0 bases, and 7 bases separated the two germline ends. The CDR3 sequence: CASSEGGTSGNTIYF. CDR3 in DNA: TGTGCCAGCAGTGAAGGCGGGACCTCTGGAAACACCATATATTTT.

In this sample, this clonotype turned up many times. V is TRBV6-1 and J is TRBJ2-6, with a possible D match to TRBD2 (5 bases). Germline CDR1 is MNHNS and CDR2 is SASEGT. The V end was cut by 6 bases, the J end by 4 bases, with 13 bases between. This CDR3 has 15 residues. The CDR3 loop reads CASRPGTGGANVLTF. Written as DNA, the CDR3 is TGTGCCAGCAGGCCAGGTACGGGAGGGGCCAACGTCCTGACTTTC.

This sequence joins TRBV10-3 and TRBJ1-6, with D perhaps matching TRBD1 (5 bases). V dropped 3 bases and J dropped 9 bases, with 15 bases sitting between them. Germline-derived CDR1 and CDR2 are ENHRY and SYGVKD. The CDR3 extends over 15 amino acids. CDR3 in DNA: TGTGCCATCAGTGAAAGCCCGGGACTTAGTTCACCCCTCCACTTT. Translation: CAISESPGLSSPLHF.

This clonotype was seen ten or more times. The chain links TRBV3-1 to TRBJ2-3, with unresolved D. V was pared by 6 bases and J by 1 base, with 11 bases between. The CDR3 runs 14 residues. Germline CDR1 and CDR2: LGHDT and YNNKEL (reference sequence). The CDR3: CASRPTPGTDTQYF. DNA of the CDR3: TGTGCCAGCAGGCCCACCCCCGGCACAGATACGCAGTATTTT.

At least ten counts were recorded for this clonotype. The V gene is TRBV20-1, the J gene TRBJ2-1; 10 bases are shared with TRBD2. The ends lost 2 bases at V and 0 bases at J; junction bases unmatched: 7. Germline CDR1 and CDR2: DFQATT and SNEGSKA (reference sequence). The CDR3 has 17 residues. CDR3 sequence: CSARLAGATSSYNEQFF. As DNA, the CDR3 is TGCAGTGCTAGACTAGCGGGGGCCACAAGCTCCTACAATGAGCAGTTCTTC.

This clonotype was seen many times. V usage is TRBV9 and J usage is TRBJ1-4; a possible D gene is TRBD1 (6 bases). Trimming took off 0 bases at V and 2 bases at J, with 11 bases between the two ends. CDR1 is SGDLS, CDR2 YYNGEE, per germline. CDR3 length: 16 residues. The CDR3 spells CASSVGDGGTNEKLFF. In DNA form, the CDR3 reads TGTGCCAGCAGCGTAGGGGATGGGGGCACTAATGAAAAACTGTTTTTT.

Concerning this clonotype: A clone one base away is much larger, so this may be a read error. Here the CDR3 reads CASGSLAGLDTQYF. The CDR3 DNA reads as TGTGCCAGCGGAAGCCTAGCGGGGTTAGATACGCAGTATTTT. The chain has TRBV12-3 or TRBV12-4 and TRBJ2-3; 9 bases fit TRBD2. The trim removed 8 bases at V and 5 bases at J, leaving 8 bases unmatched. This CDR3 has 14 amino acids.

This clonotype was observed at least ten times. A read error may explain this, as a much larger clone is one base away. The V and J genes are TRBV7-9 and TRBJ2-5; TRBD2 matches 8 bases. Germline V gene data show CDR1 as SEHNR and CDR2 as FQNEAQ (reference sequence). The CDR3 consists of 15 residues. The DNA for the CDR3 is TGTGCCAGCAGCTTCTTAGCGGGAATGCAAGAGACCCAGCACTTC. Translated: CASSFLAGMQETQHF.

This clonotype has ten or more counts. The chain is built from TRBV20-1 and TRBJ2-5, with 7 bases that match TRBD1. J gave up 5 bases and V 4 bases, and 7 bases lay outside the gene matches. Germline V gives CDR1 DFQATT, CDR2 SNEGSKA (reference sequence). The CDR3 extends over 13 amino acids. In DNA, the CDR3 is TGCAGTGCTACCCGACAGGGCTCGGAGACCCAGTACTTC. Translating it yields CSATRQGSETQYF.

This clonotype has at least ten counts. V and J are TRBV12-3 or TRBV12-4 and TRBJ1-4, with 7 positions matching TRBD1. The CDR3 loop spans 13 amino acids. V was clipped by 8 bases and J by 3 bases; unmatched bases: 3. This CDR3 reads CASGTVANEKLFF. The DNA for the CDR3 is TGTGCCAGCGGGACAGTAGCTAATGAAAAACTGTTTTTT.

The V gene is TRBV29-1, the J gene TRBJ2-1; maybe TRBD2 (5 bases). Trimming took off 3 bases at V and 9 bases at J, with 18 bases between the two ends. This CDR3 is 14 amino acids long. Germline CDR1 is SQVTM and CDR2 is ANQGSEA. Here the CDR3 reads CSVDGLWGSVEQFF. The DNA of the CDR3 is TGCAGCGTTGACGGACTGTGGGGAAGTGTTGAGCAGTTCTTC.

This clonotype was detected ten times or more. V usage is TRBV29-1 and J usage is TRBJ2-2; 8 positions agree with TRBD2. The J segment lost 0 bases and the V segment lost 6 bases, leaving 3 bases of the junction unmatched. Germline V lookup: CDR1 SQVTM, CDR2 ANQGSEA. This CDR3 has 14 amino acids. As DNA, the CDR3 is TGCAGCGTCCCCGGGAGGGCGAACACCGGGGAGCTGTTTTTT. Amino acids: CSVPGRANTGELFF.

Concerning this clonotype: No DNA is shown, since the ends of the CDR3 on it are uncertain; the CDR3 is the one TCRdb lists. V is TRBV7-6 and J is TRBJ2-2; the D call in the table, TRBD1, was not verified against the DNA. Counting both end residues, the CDR3 totals 20 amino acids. Germline assignment: CDR1 SGHVS and CDR2 FNYEAQ. CDR3 sequence: CASSFYICSARDRVTGELFF.

This clonotype was found many times. The chain joins TRBV4-1 to TRBJ1-6; the match to TRBD1 covers 8 bases. Germline-derived CDR1 and CDR2 are MGHRA and YSYEKL. The CDR3 is 16 amino acids. V was clipped by 0 bases and J by 12 bases; unmatched bases: 10. The CDR3 DNA reads TGCGCCAGCAGCCAAGATGGGGCAGGGGGCGTTGAACCCCTCCACTTT. This codes for CASSQDGAGGVEPLHF.

At least ten counts were recorded for this clonotype. V gene TRBV19 combines with J gene TRBJ2-5; weak D call: TRBD2 (5 bases). The CDR3 has 14 amino acids. The V end was cut by 5 bases, the J end by 3 bases, with 13 bases between. Germline-derived CDR1 and CDR2 are LNHDA and SQIVND (reference sequence). The CDR3 sequence: CASSRLLREETQYF. The CDR3 DNA sequence: TGTGCCAGTAGTCGTCTTTTGAGGGAAGAGACCCAGTACTTC.

This clonotype has just a few counts. This sequence joins TRBV27 and TRBJ2-2; 7 bases fit TRBD1. From germline, CDR1 is MNHEY and CDR2 SMNVEV (reference sequence). The CDR3 loop spans 15 amino acids. V shed 4 bases, J shed 7 bases, and the junction held 9 bases outside the gene matches. CDR3 loop: CASSWGTVRNGELFF. The CDR3, as DNA: TGTGCCAGCAGTTGGGGGACAGTAAGAAACGGGGAGCTGTTTTTT.

In the case of this clonotype: A single base separates this from a much larger clone, so it may be a read error. This rearrangement joins TRBV5-4 to TRBJ2-3, with 9 bases that match TRBD2. In germline, CDR1 is SGHNT, CDR2 YYREEE (reference sequence). Trimming at V came to 10 bases and at J to 5 bases, leaving 20 bases not matched to a gene. This CDR3 has 17 residues. CDR3 sequence (DNA): TGTGCCGGCGGCCCGTCGTTGAATAGCGGGGGCGGAGATACGCAGTATTTT. Protein sequence: CAGGPSLNSGGGDTQYF.

Ten or more counts support this clonotype. The rearrangement joins TRBV6-1 to TRBJ2-2; D uncertain. CDR3 length: 15 amino acids. Germline CDR1 and CDR2: MNHNS and SASEGT. The V end was cut by 0 bases, the J end by 5 bases, with 10 bases between. CDR3 bases: TGTGCCAGCAGTGAAGCGAGTATGGGGACCGGGGAGCTGTTTTTT. As protein: CASSEASMGTGELFF.

Ten or more counts support this clonotype. The chain uses TRBV7-9 and TRBJ2-1; D not resolved. V was shortened by 2 bases and J by 6 bases, with 11 bases between the two germline ends. Germline lookup yields CDR1 SEHNR and CDR2 FQNEAQ (reference sequence). The CDR3 contains 14 residues. CDR3 bases: TGTGCCAGCAGCTTAACAGCCGTCGCCAATGAGCAGTTCTTC. It codes for CASSLTAVANEQFF.